This T cell receptor beta chain is drawn from a study of T-cell memory formation after mild COVID-19. About the study: TCR clusters were mostly confined to one donor each. Study-level findings and limits: Memory from before infection featured some responding clones, which suggests cross-reactive memory joined.

This CDR3 is 15 amino acids long. Germline CDR1 is SGHRS and CDR2 is YFSETQ. Between the trimmed V and J ends, which lost 2 bases and 3 bases, there was a span of 14 bases. TCRdb re-analysed the 5' RACE reads in MiXCR, keeping a single row per CDR3 protein. The sample lists roughly 220,000 distinct CDR3 sequences, 9.5% occurring once. This clonotype was observed a few times. Its target is not known. This sequence was found in a man aged 18 to 29 who had mild COVID-19 (a few samples of this study predate the infection). Cell type and time point are not known. This chain uses TRBV5-1 with TRBJ1-2; no clear D gene. Sequencing used PBMCs or a T cell subset sorted from them (not recorded which). CDR3 protein: CASSLVSGNDYGYTF. The DNA for the CDR3 is TGCGCCAGCAGCTTAGTTTCAGGCAATGACTATGGCTACACCTTC.